The entry that follows covers one TCR beta chain sequence. What it recognizes is unknown. Per-patient samples, pretreatment and on-treatment, numbered 1 to 8. The data derive from a study of PD-L1 blockade in urothelial cancer. Study background: Blood analysis occurred 3 weeks (second dose) and 6 weeks after treatment start.

Study-wide results and caveats: Durable-benefit cases showed more tumor-associated blood clone expansion at 3 weeks.

Deletions cut 3 bases from V and 0 bases from J, with 6 bases between. Germline values: CDR1 SGHAT, CDR2 FQNNGV. CDR3 length equals 15 residues. Clones were sequenced by immunoSEQ multiplex PCR, and TCRdb holds only the in-frame ones, with some missing. Altogether 70,000 to 85,000 clones are present, approximately 80% being singletons, with the ten largest covering 4% to 6%. Sequencing was performed on PBMCs, taken around atezolizumab (anti-PD-L1) treatment. The J gene is TRBJ2-6, the V gene TRBV11-2; no reliable D call. The TCR originated in a man aged 70-80 years with urothelial cancer. DNA for the CDR3: TGTGCCAGCAGCTTGGGCTCCTCTGGGGCCAACGTCCTGACTTTC. The encoded protein is CASSLGSSGANVLTF.